The 24 T cell receptor beta chains listed next were all sequenced from one sample in a study of control samples from healthy donors and cancer patients. Only in-frame clones appear in the TCRdb table, and some are missing; sequencing was by immunoSEQ multiplex PCR. The sample shows 93,000 or so clones, 85% to 90% of them seen only once. Sequenced input: PBMCs. These receptors all stem from a man between 60 and 70 years old with lung cancer.

The V call is TRBV7-2, the J call TRBJ1-2; 8 nucleotides agree with TRBD1. Germline V gene sequence: CDR1 SGHTA, CDR2 FQGNSA. This CDR3 comprises 13 residues. The trim removed 5 bases at V and 4 bases at J, leaving 3 bases unmatched. CDR3 amino acids: CASSLGQGYGYTF. The CDR3 nucleotides read TGTGCCAGCAGCCTAGGACAGGGCTATGGCTACACCTTC.

The V and J genes are TRBV5-1 and TRBJ1-5, with TRBD1 matching 7 bases. Germline CDR1 SGHRS, CDR2 YFSETQ. J gave up 1 base and V 4 bases, and 2 bases lay outside the gene matches. CDR3 length: 14 amino acids. CDR3 protein: CASSEGQSNQPQHF. CDR3 bases: TGCGCCAGCAGCGAGGGACAGAGCAATCAGCCCCAGCATTTT.

CDR3 protein: CASSHARQGRQETQYF. The CDR3 coding sequence is TGTGCCAGCAGCCACGCCCGACAGGGGCGCCAAGAGACCCAGTACTTC. V usage is TRBV5-4 and J usage is TRBJ2-5; 8 nucleotides align to TRBD1. This CDR3 has 16 amino acids. Germline V gives CDR1 SGHNT, CDR2 YYREEE (reference sequence). V gave up 4 bases and J gave up 1 base; unmatched junction bases: 9.

The gene calls are TRBV19 and TRBJ1-2; 9 bases agree with TRBD1. This CDR3 is built from 15 residues. V lost 7 bases and J lost 1; bases outside the gene matches: 7. The germline V gene encodes CDR1 LNHDA and CDR2 SQIVND (reference sequence). The CDR3 bases are TGTGCCAGTACCTCGTCGACAGGGGGTAACTATGGCTACACCTTC. The encoded protein is CASTSSTGGNYGYTF.

J is TRBJ2-3 and V is TRBV7-8, with D possibly matching TRBD1 (6 bases). V was pared by 3 bases and J by 5 bases, with 9 bases between. The germline gives CDR1 SGHVS, CDR2 FQNEAQ. The CDR3 runs to 13 residues. The CDR3 here is CASSFAGEDTQYF. CDR3 bases: TGTGCCAGCAGCTTCGCAGGGGAAGATACGCAGTATTTT.

V usage is TRBV5-1 and J usage is TRBJ1-6, with D possibly being TRBD1 (5 bases). There are 15 residues in the CDR3. V shed 1 base and J shed 10 bases, with 15 bases lying between them. The V gene's germline CDR1 is SGHRS and CDR2 YFSETQ. CDR3 nucleotide sequence: TGCGCCAGCAGCTTGAATCAGGATTGGGGGTCACCCCTCCACTTT. Its translation: CASSLNQDWGSPLHF.

The table lists this clone with a count of one. This CDR3 is CAWSSRGRSNYGYTF. The CDR3 DNA sequence: TGTGCCTGGAGTTCCAGGGGGCGGTCGAACTATGGCTACACCTTC. The chain uses TRBV30 and TRBJ1-2; 8 bases match TRBD1. The J segment lost 2 bases and the V segment lost 2 bases, leaving 7 bases of the junction unmatched. Germline V gives CDR1 GTSNPN, CDR2 SVGIG (reference sequence). The CDR3 runs 15 residues.

J is TRBJ1-5 and V is TRBV4-2; D gene ambiguous. Deletions cut 1 base from V and 2 bases from J, with 12 bases between. The CDR3 runs 16 residues. CDR1 is LGHNA and CDR2 is YNFKEQ in the germline V gene. CDR3 DNA sequence: TGTGCCAGCAGCCAAGCTGGGAGTGAAGGCAATCAGCCCCAGCATTTT. Translating gives CASSQAGSEGNQPQHF.

V gene TRBV2 combines with J gene TRBJ2-5, with a possible D match to TRBD1 (5 bases). V lost 8 bases and J 2 bases, leaving 12 bases between the germline ends. CDR1 is SNHLY and CDR2 is FYNNEI in the germline V gene. The CDR3 has 13 residues. Here the CDR3 reads CASAKGYQETQYF. DNA of the CDR3: TGTGCCAGCGCAAAGGGGTATCAAGAGACCCAGTACTTC.

The chain links TRBV5-4 to TRBJ1-3; 9 nucleotides align to TRBD1. Germline CDR1 SGHNT, CDR2 YYREEE (reference sequence). The CDR3 spans 17 residues. V shed 3 bases, J shed 0 bases, and the junction held 7 bases outside the gene matches. CDR3: CASSSPGQGYSGNTIYF. CDR3 nucleotides: TGTGCCAGCAGCTCGCCGGGACAGGGTTACTCTGGAAACACCATATATTTT.

Only a few counts were recorded for this clone. This chain links TRBV19 with TRBJ1-6; 8 bases map to TRBD1. CDR1 is LNHDA and CDR2 is SQIVND in the germline V gene (reference sequence). The V and J ends lost 8 bases and 7 bases, in that order; junction bases with no gene match: 4. The CDR3 contains 13 residues. DNA for the CDR3: TGTGCCAGTGGACAGGGTGCCAATTCACCCCTCCACTTT. Its translation: CASGQGANSPLHF.

This chain connects TRBV29-1 to TRBJ1-1; D perhaps matches TRBD1 (6 bases). The CDR3 covers 15 residues. V lost 5 bases and J lost 1, with 17 bases in between. The germline V gene encodes CDR1 SQVTM and CDR2 ANQGSEA. The CDR3 sequence is CSVSQQQGGNTEAFF. CDR3 sequence (DNA): TGCAGCGTTAGTCAGCAACAGGGAGGGAACACTGAAGCTTTCTTT. Complete variable domain (other parts from reference TRBV29-1 and TRBJ1-1): SAVISQKPSRDICQRGTSLTIQCQVDSQVTMMFWYRQQPGQSLTLIATANQGSEATYESGFVIDKFPISRPNLTFSTLTVSNMSPEDSSIYLCSVSQQQGGNTEAFFGQGTRLTVV.

The chain recombines TRBV4-1 with TRBJ1-3; no firm D call. The CDR3 is made up of 17 amino acids. CDR1 is MGHRA, CDR2 YSYEKL, per germline. The V end was cut by 4 bases, the J end by 0 bases, with 16 bases between. The CDR3 DNA reads TGCGCCAGCAGCCCCGCTGGGGAAAGGGACTCTGGAAACACCATATATTTT. Protein: CASSPAGERDSGNTIYF.

The rearrangement links TRBV5-4 to TRBJ1-1; D remains unclear. This CDR3 is 15 amino acids long. V lost 0 bases and J 0 bases, leaving 9 bases between the germline ends. Germline lookup yields CDR1 SGHNT and CDR2 YYREEE (reference sequence). CDR3 in DNA: TGTGCCAGCAGCTTGGGCCAGTTCATGAACACTGAAGCTTTCTTT. Residues: CASSLGQFMNTEAFF.

V and J are TRBV4-1 and TRBJ2-5; TRBD1 matches at 9 bases. The V and J ends lost 2 bases and 3 bases, in that order; junction bases with no gene match: 4. Per germline, CDR1 MGHRA and CDR2 YSYEKL. The CDR3 consists of 15 residues. The CDR3 protein is CASSQPDRGKETQYF. The CDR3 DNA sequence: TGCGCCAGCAGCCAACCAGACAGGGGGAAAGAGACCCAGTACTTC.

This clone came up once. This chain links TRBV7-9 with TRBJ1-1, with 10 bases lining up with TRBD1. Germline trimming cut 6 bases from V and 4 bases from J; bases unmatched to any gene: 8. Germline CDR1 is SEHNR and CDR2 is FQNEAQ (reference sequence). CDR3 size: 15 residues. DNA of the CDR3: TGTGCCAGCAGGGGGACAGGGGAGGGGTCCACTGAAGCTTTCTTT. Translated: CASRGTGEGSTEAFF.

The rearrangement uses TRBV18 and TRBJ2-7, with D uncertain. In germline, CDR1 is KGHSH, CDR2 LQKENI. This CDR3 contains 15 residues. Trimming left V 3 bases short and J 1 base short, with 13 bases between. The CDR3 here is CASSPQSRPSYEQYF. The CDR3 nucleotides read TGTGCCAGCTCACCCCAGAGTCGCCCTTCCTACGAGCAGTACTTC.

This clone appeared a single time. The DNA of the CDR3 is TGTGCCAGCTCGGACGGAAGGGCCTACAATGAGCAGTTCTTC. This codes for CASSDGRAYNEQFF. This chain links TRBV18 with TRBJ2-1; D remains unclear. This CDR3 region has 14 residues. Trimming pared 6 bases from V and 2 bases from J, leaving 11 bases between. CDR1 KGHSH and CDR2 LQKENI come from the germline V gene.

The chain employs TRBV12-5 and TRBJ1-4; no firm D call. The germline gives CDR1 LGHNT, CDR2 FRNRAP. The CDR3 has 14 amino acids. V shed 3 bases and J shed 4 bases, with 9 bases lying between them. The CDR3 coding sequence is TGTGCTAGTGGTTTAGGCAGTATTAATGAAAAACTGTTTTTT. Translating gives CASGLGSINEKLFF.

This clone was seen more than once but under ten times. V usage is TRBV29-1 and J usage is TRBJ1-2, with a possible D match to TRBD1 (6 bases). This CDR3 has 14 amino acids. Trimming took 0 bases from V and 8 from J, leaving 16 bases between them. CDR1 and CDR2 from the germline V gene are SQVTM and ANQGSEA. CDR3 DNA: TGCAGCGTTGAAGAAAATCGGGACAAGAGAGGCTACACCTTC. It yields the protein CSVEENRDKRGYTF. The variable domain in full, with the rest retrieved from reference TRBV29-1 and TRBJ1-2, is SAVISQKPSRDICQRGTSLTIQCQVDSQVTMMFWYRQQPGQSLTLIATANQGSEATYESGFVIDKFPISRPNLTFSTLTVSNMSPEDSSIYLCSVEENRDKRGYTFGSGTRLTVV.

This chain uses TRBV2 with TRBJ2-2; no reliable D call. CDR1 is SNHLY, CDR2 FYNNEI, per germline. CDR3 size: 16 residues. The V gene lost 5 bases and the J gene lost 6 bases, with 19 bases spanning the gap. The CDR3 DNA sequence: TGTGCCAGCAGTCCGACCGGGCTTTCCTTAGCCGGGGAGCTGTTTTTT. This gives the protein CASSPTGLSLAGELFF.

The V gene is TRBV5-5, the J gene TRBJ1-5; D is undetermined. The germline gives CDR1 SGHKS, CDR2 YYEKEE (reference sequence). The CDR3 has 15 residues. Trimming took 0 bases from V and 1 from J, leaving 8 bases between them. CDR3 residues: CASSLAAESNQPQHF. The CDR3 DNA reads TGTGCCAGCAGCTTGGCGGCAGAGAGCAATCAGCCCCAGCATTTT. Based on the CDR3 plus reference TRBV5-5 and TRBJ1-5, the full variable domain is DAGVTQSPTHLIKTRGQQVTLRCSPISGHKSVSWYQQVLGQGPQFIFQYYEKEERGRGNFPDRFSARQFPNYSSELNVNALLLGDSALYLCASSLAAESNQPQHFGDGTRLSIL.

The V call is TRBV9, the J call TRBJ1-5, with 8 bases matching TRBD1. The CDR3 contains 13 residues. With V trimmed by 4 bases and J by 4 bases, 1 base remained unmatched. CDR1 is SGDLS, CDR2 YYNGEE, per germline. CDR3 coding DNA: TGTGCCAGCAGCCAGGGGGCTAATCAGCCCCAGCATTTT. The encoded protein is CASSQGANQPQHF.

This chain links TRBV5-1 with TRBJ2-5; D is unresolved. The length of the CDR3 is 11 residues. Between the trimmed V and J ends, which lost 4 bases and 0 bases, there was a span of 1 base. The germline CDR1 and CDR2 sequences are SGHRS and YFSETQ. The CDR3 reads CASSDQETQYF. CDR3 nucleotides: TGCGCCAGCAGCGACCAAGAGACCCAGTACTTC.